Listed here are 14 T cell receptor beta chains from one sample, sequenced in a study of blood T cell repertoires in COVID-19. Here immunoSEQ multiplex PCR was the method, and the copy in TCRdb shows in-frame clones only, minus some. The data show 100,000 to 150,000 clones, 70% to 75% seen once. The sample consisted of peripheral blood. Receptor source: a man in his 60s with acute or convalescent COVID-19.

V and J are TRBV30 and TRBJ2-2, with 11 bases aligning to TRBD2. V lost 3 bases, J lost 7 bases, and 1 base stayed unmatched. Germline V CDR1 and CDR2: GTSNPN, SVGIG (reference sequence). This CDR3 has 13 amino acids. The CDR3 DNA sequence: TGTGCCTGGAGGACTAGCGGGAACGGGGAGCTGTTTTTT. Encoded protein: CAWRTSGNGELFF.

This clone was picked up a small number of times. One junction end does not reproduce the germline sequence, and a read error may be involved. The chain links TRBV11-2 to TRBJ2-7; possibly TRBD1 for D (5 bases). The CDR3 loop spans 12 amino acids. The germline V gene has CDR1 SGHAT and CDR2 FQNNGV. The CDR3 DNA is TGTGCCAGCAGCTTATATCTGGGCAGGGTGAGATTC. Translation: CASSLYLGRVRF. Full variable domain (rest looked up from reference TRBV11-2 and TRBJ2-7): EAGVAQSPRYKIIEKRQSVAFWCNPISGHATLYWYQQILGQGPKLLIQFQNNGVVDDSQLPKDRFSAERLKGVDSTLKIQPAKLEDSAVYLCASSLYLGRVRFGPGTRLTVT.

V is TRBV5-1 and J is TRBJ1-6; D is possibly TRBD1 (6 bases). CDR1 and CDR2 (germline): SGHRS, YFSETQ. This CDR3 has 14 residues. Trimming took 1 base from V and 9 from J, leaving 11 bases between them. For the CDR3, the DNA is TGCGCCAGCAGCTTGTCGGACAGAAGTTCACCCCTCCACTTT. Residues: CASSLSDRSSPLHF.

The chain is built from TRBV29-1 and TRBJ2-5; 9 nucleotides agree with TRBD1. CDR1 and CDR2 (germline): SQVTM, ANQGSEA. The CDR3 sequence is 14 residues long. V lost 7 bases, J lost 4 bases, and 10 bases stayed unmatched. CDR3 loop: CSASGTGWGETQYF. The CDR3 DNA is TGCAGCGCCTCCGGGACAGGGTGGGGAGAGACCCAGTACTTC.

This sequence joins TRBV3-1 (or the pseudogene TRBV3-2) and TRBJ2-7; tentatively, D is TRBD1 (6 bases). This CDR3 region has 14 residues. Germline V gene sequence: CDR1 LGHDT, CDR2 YNNKEL (reference sequence). Trimming cost V 3 bases and J 3 bases, with 12 bases left between them. The CDR3 DNA reads TGTGCCAGCAGCCAGGGGGCGGGTGGCTACGAGCAGTACTTC. This encodes CASSQGAGGYEQYF.

V gene TRBV5-6 combines with J gene TRBJ2-2; 7 bases are a match to TRBD1. Germline CDR1 and CDR2: SGHDT and YYEEEE. V lost 2 bases to trimming and J lost 3 bases; unmatched junction nucleotides: 4. There are 15 residues in the CDR3. This CDR3 is CASSLPRGHTGELFF. CDR3 nucleotides: TGTGCCAGCAGCTTACCTAGGGGGCACACCGGGGAGCTGTTTTTT.

This clone was seen a few times. The J gene is TRBJ2-7, the V gene TRBV7-2; D uncertain. Deletions cut 3 bases from V and 4 bases from J, with 7 bases between. The germline CDR1 and CDR2 sequences are SGHTA and FQGNSA. This CDR3 is built from 12 residues. CDR3 DNA: TGTGCCAGCAGCTTTACCCGGTACGAGCAGTACTTC. It translates to CASSFTRYEQYF.

The genes are TRBV19 and TRBJ1-5, with TRBD1 matching 7 bases. Per the germline V gene, CDR1 is LNHDA and CDR2 is SQIVND (reference sequence). The CDR3 runs to 18 residues. J gave up 0 bases and V 6 bases, and 14 bases lay outside the gene matches. This chain's CDR3 is CASSPKGRGTHSNQPQHF. CDR3 bases: TGTGCCAGTAGCCCCAAGGGCAGGGGGACTCATAGCAATCAGCCCCAGCATTTT.

The V call is TRBV5-1, the J call TRBJ2-2, with 12 bases that match TRBD2. The CDR3 sequence is 15 residues long. Germline trimming cut 4 bases from V and 4 bases from J; bases unmatched to any gene: 2. Germline assignment: CDR1 SGHRS and CDR2 YFSETQ. The CDR3, as DNA: TGCGCCAGCAGCCCGACTAGCGGGAGCACCGGGGAGCTGTTTTTT. The encoded protein is CASSPTSGSTGELFF.

CDR3 nucleotides: TGCGCCAGCAGCCAAGCGGTTAGCGGTTCCTACAATGAGCAGTTCTTC. It encodes CASSQAVSGSYNEQFF. The chain joins TRBV4-1 to TRBJ2-1; maybe TRBD2 (6 bases). Germline V CDR1 and CDR2: MGHRA, YSYEKL. There are 16 residues in the CDR3. Between the trimmed V and J ends, which lost 1 base and 1 base, there was a span of 11 bases.

The chain is built from TRBV29-1 and TRBJ1-3, with 7 bases fitting TRBD1. The CDR3 contains 12 residues. V lost 4 bases to trimming and J lost 6 bases; unmatched junction nucleotides: 3. The germline CDR1 and CDR2 sequences are SQVTM and ANQGSEA. The CDR3 DNA sequence: TGCAGCGTTGGGGACAGCATAAACACCATATATTTT. Amino acids: CSVGDSINTIYF.

This clone was detected a few times. The chain couples TRBV3-1 (or the pseudogene TRBV3-2) to TRBJ1-2; D ambiguous. The CDR3 sequence is 16 residues long. V was clipped by 1 base and J by 5 bases, with 17 bases between them. Germline V CDR1 and CDR2: LGHDT, YNNKEL (reference sequence). The CDR3: CASSQAGGKSMYGYTF. The CDR3 region has the DNA TGTGCCAGCAGCCAAGCTGGCGGCAAATCCATGTATGGCTACACCTTC.

J is TRBJ1-1 and V is TRBV5-6, with TRBD1 matching 8 bases. V lost 0 bases to trimming and J lost 0 bases; unmatched junction nucleotides: 4. The CDR3 contains 16 residues. The germline V gene encodes CDR1 SGHDT and CDR2 YYEEEE. CDR3 nucleotides: TGTGCCAGCAGCTTGGGACAGGGGAGCATGAACACTGAAGCTTTCTTT. Its translation is CASSLGQGSMNTEAFF. Full variable domain (remainder filled in from reference TRBV5-6 and TRBJ1-1): DAGVTQSPTHLIKTRGQQVTLRCSPKSGHDTVSWYQQALGQGPQFIFQYYEEEERQRGNFPDRFSGHQFPNYSSELNVNALLLGDSALYLCASSLGQGSMNTEAFFGQGTRLTVV.

The J gene is TRBJ2-3, the V gene TRBV5-1; TRBD2 agrees at 9 bases. The length of the CDR3 is 19 residues. Germline V gives CDR1 SGHRS, CDR2 YFSETQ. V shed 0 bases and J 2 bases; nucleotides not matched to a gene: 13. CDR3 nucleotide sequence: TGCGCCAGCAGCTTGGCCTTTAGCGGGGGCCCGACGAACACAGATACGCAGTATTTT. It codes for CASSLAFSGGPTNTDTQYF.